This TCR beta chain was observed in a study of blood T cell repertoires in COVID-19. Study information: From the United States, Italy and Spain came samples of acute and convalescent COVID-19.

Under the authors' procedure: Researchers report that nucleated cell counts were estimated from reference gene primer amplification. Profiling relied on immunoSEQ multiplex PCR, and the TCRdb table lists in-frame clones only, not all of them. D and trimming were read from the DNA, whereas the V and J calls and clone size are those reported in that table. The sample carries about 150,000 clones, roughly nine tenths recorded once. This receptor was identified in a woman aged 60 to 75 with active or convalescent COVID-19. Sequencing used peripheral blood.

CDR3 region: CATSRGHRDEQYF. The DNA of the CDR3 is TGTGCCACCAGCAGAGGCCACAGGGACGAGCAGTACTTC. This chain uses TRBV15 with TRBJ2-7; tentatively, D is TRBD1 (6 bases). The CDR3 extends over 13 amino acids. Trimming took 1 base from V and 5 from J, leaving 9 bases between them. Looked up from germline, CDR1 is LNHNV and CDR2 is YYDKDF (reference sequence).